The rows below give T cell receptor beta chains drawn from one sample of a study of T cell changes during pregnancy in multiple sclerosis. Produced via immunoSEQ multiplex PCR; TCRdb's table is partial and in-frame only. The repertoire includes 55,000 to 65,000 clones, 80% to 95% of them detected once, and approximately 1.5% sits in the top ten. Specimen: peripheral blood, collected in the second trimester of pregnancy. Receptors originate from a female donor with multiple sclerosis, enrolled in a pregnancy study. Both conserved end residues are part of each CDR3. Each record gives: clone size, J gene, V gene, CDR3 protein. The size of a clone is reported for some rows only, either as once, few or many, or as a class for expanded clones.

>NA|TRBJ2-3|TRBV7-2
CASSLFPAGMTDTQYF
>NA|TRBJ2-7|TRBV10-3
CAIRDRIHEQYF
>NA|TRBJ1-4|TRBV30
CAWSLRGREKLFF
>once|TRBJ2-2|TRBV5-1
CASTPYGRSLTGELFF
>NA|TRBJ1-4|TRBV9
CASSVDGQGGEKLFF
>few|TRBJ2-3|TRBV7-9
CASSSDLKGDTQYF
>NA|TRBJ2-1|TRBV11-1
CASSDPGQGVVNEQFF
>NA|TRBJ2-2|TRBV6-6
CASSLGAGMNTGELFF
>NA|TRBJ2-3|TRBV19
CASQSGSTDTQYF
>NA|TRBJ1-1|TRBV7-9
CASRPGVNTEAFF